This entry concerns a single T cell receptor beta chain. Its antigen target is currently unknown. It has no much larger one-base neighbor in the sample; base qualities were not kept. This sample is part of a study of blood T cell repertoires in COVID-19 (dated by TCRdb to 2019 to 2021). Turning to the overall study: Collaborator samples came from the United States, Italy and Spain and covered acute and convalescent phases of COVID-19. The prospective study material was composed of cDNA or gDNA derived from T cells, B-cell-depleted T cells, or PBMCs. Subjects who had been exposed to COVID-19, were actively infected with it, or had recovered from it provided the deeply sampled blood TCRbeta repertoires that made up the dataset. A freely available public database, intended as a resource for researchers studying the immune response to SARS-CoV-2, is where the repertoires were released. The samples were drawn from the first 160 participants of the ongoing ImmuneRACE study and from 1,200 or so subjects provided by 6 global collaborators. A de-identified subject ID, COVID-19 status, age in years and sex were almost always included in the sample metadata. Where available, HLA class I and class II types were taken from metadata supplied by the sample provider and were not determined by assay-based typing.

Each collaborating institution followed its own protocols to collect whole blood in K2EDTA tubes. Collaborator samples were shipped for TCRbeta analysis as frozen whole blood, isolated PBMCs, or DNA extracted from either sample type. The immunoSEQ Assay, a bias-controlled multiplex PCR, was used to amplify TCRbeta CDR3 regions from genomic DNA. As for how the authors treated the data: The number of nucleated cells in each sample was estimated by amplification of reference gene primers within the assay. To quantify the absolute abundance of each unique TCRbeta CDR3 rearrangement, sequence reads were collapsed and filtered. For each sample, productive Simpson clonality was calculated as the square root of Simpson's diversity index across productive rearrangements. In its TCRdb copy, this immuneACCESS table keeps in-frame sequences only and misses some clones. Where compared with another copy, unresolved V genes explain less than half of these, and the others have no known cause. V, J and clone size were drawn from that table, and D and trimming were deduced from the DNA. The sample records 65,000 to 70,000 clones, roughly 80% of which are singletons. The ten largest clones represent roughly 4.7% of the sample.

What the research found in general, with its limitations: How much clinical and demographic metadata was included differed by source and by participant, and the metadata was provided uncurated.

This TCR was sampled from a woman aged 60-75 years with acute or convalescent COVID-19. Sequencing was carried out using peripheral blood.

The nucleotide sequence reads TGTGCCAGCAGTCCTCAGCGGGGGTTCTCCTACAATGAGCAGTTCTTC. Its coded protein is CASSPQRGFSYNEQFF. In this chain, TRBV7-8 is recombined with TRBJ2-1; TRBD2 matches 8 bases in the middle. The cysteine opens and the phenylalanine closes a CDR3 of 16 amino acids. Only CDR3 DNA remains: 48 bases, in frame from the first base. The germline V and J ends show losses of 6 bases and 0 bases respectively, and no gene match explains 7 bases of the junction. CDR1 and CDR2, per the germline V gene, are SGHVS and FQNEAQ.